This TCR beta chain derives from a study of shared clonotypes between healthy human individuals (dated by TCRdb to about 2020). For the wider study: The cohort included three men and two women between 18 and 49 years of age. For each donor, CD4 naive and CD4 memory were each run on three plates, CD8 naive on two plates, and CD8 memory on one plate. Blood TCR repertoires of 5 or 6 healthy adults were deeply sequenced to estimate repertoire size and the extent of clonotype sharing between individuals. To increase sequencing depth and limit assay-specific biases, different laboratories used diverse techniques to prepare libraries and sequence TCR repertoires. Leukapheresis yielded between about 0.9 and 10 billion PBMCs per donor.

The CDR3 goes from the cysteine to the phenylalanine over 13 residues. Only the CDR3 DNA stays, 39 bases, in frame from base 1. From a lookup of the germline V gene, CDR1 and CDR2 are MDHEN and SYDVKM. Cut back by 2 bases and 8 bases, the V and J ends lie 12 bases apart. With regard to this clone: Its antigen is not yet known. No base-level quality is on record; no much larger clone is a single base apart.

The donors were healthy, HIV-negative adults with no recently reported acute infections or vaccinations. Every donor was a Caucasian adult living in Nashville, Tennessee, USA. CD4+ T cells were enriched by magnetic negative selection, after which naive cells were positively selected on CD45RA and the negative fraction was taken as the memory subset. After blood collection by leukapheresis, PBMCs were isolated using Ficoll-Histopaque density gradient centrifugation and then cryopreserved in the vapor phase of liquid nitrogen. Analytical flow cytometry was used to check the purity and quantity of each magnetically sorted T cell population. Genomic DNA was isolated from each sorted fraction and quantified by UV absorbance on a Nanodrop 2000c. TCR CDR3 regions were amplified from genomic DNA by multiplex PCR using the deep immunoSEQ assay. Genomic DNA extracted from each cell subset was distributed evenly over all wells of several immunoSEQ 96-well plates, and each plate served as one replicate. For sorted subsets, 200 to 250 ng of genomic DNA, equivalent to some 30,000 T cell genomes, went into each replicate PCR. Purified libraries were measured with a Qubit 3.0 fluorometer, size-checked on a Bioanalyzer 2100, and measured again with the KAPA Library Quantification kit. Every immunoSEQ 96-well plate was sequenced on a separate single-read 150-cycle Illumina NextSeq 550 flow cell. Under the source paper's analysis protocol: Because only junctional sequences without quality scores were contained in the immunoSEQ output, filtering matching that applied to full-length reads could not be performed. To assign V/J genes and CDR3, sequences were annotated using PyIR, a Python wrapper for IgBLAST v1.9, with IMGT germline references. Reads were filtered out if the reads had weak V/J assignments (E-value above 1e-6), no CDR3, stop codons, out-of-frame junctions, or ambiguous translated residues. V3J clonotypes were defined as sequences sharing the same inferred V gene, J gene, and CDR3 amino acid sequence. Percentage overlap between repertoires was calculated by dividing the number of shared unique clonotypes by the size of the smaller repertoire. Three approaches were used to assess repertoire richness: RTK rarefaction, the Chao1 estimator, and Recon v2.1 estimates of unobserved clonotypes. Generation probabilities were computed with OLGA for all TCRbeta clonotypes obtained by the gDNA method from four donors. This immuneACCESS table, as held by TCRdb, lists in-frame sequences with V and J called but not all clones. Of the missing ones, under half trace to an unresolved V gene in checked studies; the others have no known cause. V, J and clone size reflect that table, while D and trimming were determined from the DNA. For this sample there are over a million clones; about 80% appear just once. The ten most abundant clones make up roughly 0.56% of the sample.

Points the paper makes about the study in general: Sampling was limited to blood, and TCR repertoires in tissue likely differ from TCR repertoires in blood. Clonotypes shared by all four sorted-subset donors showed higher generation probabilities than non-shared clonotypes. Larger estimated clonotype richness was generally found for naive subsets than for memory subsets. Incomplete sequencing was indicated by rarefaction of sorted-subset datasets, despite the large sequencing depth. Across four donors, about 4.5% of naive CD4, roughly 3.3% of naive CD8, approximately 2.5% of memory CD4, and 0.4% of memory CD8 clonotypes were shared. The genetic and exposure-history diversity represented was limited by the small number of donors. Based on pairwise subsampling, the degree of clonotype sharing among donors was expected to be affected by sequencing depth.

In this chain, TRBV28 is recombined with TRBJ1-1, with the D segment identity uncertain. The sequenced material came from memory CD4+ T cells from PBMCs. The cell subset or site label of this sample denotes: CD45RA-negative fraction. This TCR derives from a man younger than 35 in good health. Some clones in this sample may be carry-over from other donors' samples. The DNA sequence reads TGTGCCAGCAGTTTAGGGTTTGCCTTAGAAGCTTTCTTT. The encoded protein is CASSLGFALEAFF. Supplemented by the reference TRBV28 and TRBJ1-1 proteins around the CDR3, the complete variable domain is DVKVTQSSRYLVKRTGEKVFLECVQDMDHENMFWYRQDPGLGLRLIYFSYDVKMKEKGDIPEGYSVSREKKERFSLILESASTNQTSMYLCASSLGFALEAFFGQGTRLTVV.